The clone carrying this T cell receptor beta chain was picked up many times. Its antigen is not identified. This sample is drawn from a study of response to subunit inactivated influenza vaccine. Notes on the study in general: Each seasonal flu vaccination may recruit only limited new T cells, authors suggested.

A single record per CDR3 protein comes from TCRdb applying MiXCR to the RT-PCR reads. The repertoire holds hundreds of thousands of distinct CDR3 sequences, about 15% seen once, with 3% in the top ten. Germline values: CDR1 MNHEY, CDR2 SVGEGT. Trimming cost V 10 bases and J 0 bases, with 16 bases left between them. The CDR3 contains 14 residues. The receptor comes from a man between 50 and 75 years old who received an inactivated influenza vaccine. The chain is built from TRBV6-2 or TRBV6-3 and TRBJ2-7; D ambiguous. Sequenced here: CD4+ T cells sorted from PBMCs, sampled roughly 24 months after vaccination. The CDR3 reads CATMDAQPSYEQYF. The DNA of the CDR3 is TGTGCCACCATGGACGCCCAGCCCTCCTACGAGCAGTACTTC.